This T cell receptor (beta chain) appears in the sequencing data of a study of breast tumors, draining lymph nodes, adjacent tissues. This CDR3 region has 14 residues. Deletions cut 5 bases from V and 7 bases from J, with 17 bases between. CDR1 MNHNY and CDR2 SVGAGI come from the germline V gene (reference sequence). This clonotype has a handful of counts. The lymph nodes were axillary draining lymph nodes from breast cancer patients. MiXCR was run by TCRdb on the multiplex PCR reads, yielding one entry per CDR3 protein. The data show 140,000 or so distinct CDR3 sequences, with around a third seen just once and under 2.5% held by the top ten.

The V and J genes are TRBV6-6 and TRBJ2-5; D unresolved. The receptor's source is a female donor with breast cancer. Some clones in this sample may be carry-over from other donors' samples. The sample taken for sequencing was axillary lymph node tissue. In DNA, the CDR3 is TGTGCCAGCAGTCACTATGGTAATATGGGGACCCAGTACTTC. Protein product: CASSHYGNMGTQYF.